One and the same sample provided the 28 T cell receptor beta chains below, sequenced in a study of molecular identifiers for immune sequencing clone quantification (dated by TCRdb to 2017 to 2018). Library preparation was by PCR. Sequencing relied on a NextSeq 500. TCRdb's own reprocessing of the public reads used fastp at Q25 and MiXCR and kept productive beta chains. Here each entry gathers all rows of one CDR3 protein and keeps the most common genes and DNA. The sample contains roughly 320,000 distinct CDR3 sequences, 24% of them found a single time. The leading ten clones occupy around 0.74% of the sample. Material for sequencing was naive CD8+ T cells from blood, with Jurkat cell RNA spiked in. The cell subset or site tag for this specimen amounts to: FACS-sorted CD8+CD4-CCR7+CD45RA+ naive T cells. The source is a human donor in good health. Some libraries in this study had Jurkat cell RNA spiked in.

This clonotype has ten or more counts. This chain connects TRBV9 to TRBJ2-3; 8 bases match TRBD2. The CDR3 covers 16 residues. Per the germline V gene, CDR1 is SGDLS and CDR2 is YYNGEE. Trimming cost V 1 base and J 3 bases; bases outside gene matches: 7. This CDR3 reads CASSVSGRAGTDTQYF. The CDR3 nucleotides read TGTGCCAGCAGCGTATCCGGGAGGGCCGGGACAGATACGCAGTATTTT.

The V and J genes are TRBV9 and TRBJ1-2; D is unresolved. The CDR3 runs 14 residues. V was pared by 0 bases and J by 4 bases, with 10 bases between. CDR1 and CDR2 from the germline V gene are SGDLS and YYNGEE. The CDR3 loop is CASSVESAAYGYTF. The CDR3 nucleotides read TGTGCCAGCAGCGTAGAGTCGGCGGCCTATGGCTACACCTTC.

This clonotype appeared many times. This chain connects TRBV6-7 to TRBJ2-7, with TRBD1 matching 7 bases. TRBV6-7 is an open reading frame, and its role is uncertain. V lost 4 bases and J lost 3; bases outside the gene matches: 9. CDR3 length: 15 residues. The chain's CDR3 is CASSFDREIRYEQYF. CDR3 bases: TGTGCCAGCAGTTTCGACAGGGAAATTCGCTACGAGCAGTACTTC.

The genes are TRBV7-9 and TRBJ2-3, with D maybe TRBD1 (5 bases). The CDR3 runs 15 residues. V was pared by 1 base and J by 0 bases, with 8 bases between. The germline gives CDR1 SEHNR, CDR2 FQNEAQ (reference sequence). The CDR3 nucleotides are TGTGCCAGCAGCTTAGGATGGGGCAGCACAGATACGCAGTATTTT. Protein sequence: CASSLGWGSTDTQYF.

The sample holds a few counts of this clonotype. V and J are TRBV4-1 and TRBJ1-1; D might be TRBD1 (5 bases). The V end lost 4 bases, the J end lost 4 bases, and 16 bases lay between the germline ends. Germline CDR1 is MGHRA and CDR2 is YSYEKL. The CDR3 consists of 15 residues. The CDR3 DNA reads as TGCGCCAGCAGCCCAAGCAGGGATTGGGGCACTGAAGCTTTCTTT. It specifies CASSPSRDWGTEAFF.

This clonotype has a handful of counts. The chain links TRBV3-1 to TRBJ1-6, with D maybe TRBD1 (5 bases). The CDR3 sequence is 16 residues long. Trimming took 0 bases from V and 9 from J, leaving 15 bases between them. CDR1 and CDR2 from the germline V gene are LGHDT and YNNKEL (reference sequence). The CDR3 nucleotides read TGTGCCAGCAGCCAAGATCGGGTGGGGGTCGGTTCACCCCTCCACTTT. Its protein is CASSQDRVGVGSPLHF. Based on the CDR3 plus reference TRBV3-1 and TRBJ1-6, the full variable domain is DTAVSQTPKYLVTQMGNDKSIKCEQNLGHDTMYWYKQDSKKFLKIMFSYNNKELIINETVPNRFSPKSPDKAHLNLHINSLELGDSAVYFCASSQDRVGVGSPLHFGNGTRLTVT.

Many counts were recorded for this clonotype. The chain uses TRBV7-9 and TRBJ1-1, with 7 bases lining up with TRBD1. This CDR3 is built from 15 residues. The germline V gene encodes CDR1 SEHNR and CDR2 FQNEAQ (reference sequence). V gave up 2 bases and J gave up 4 bases; unmatched junction bases: 7. The CDR3 nucleotides read TGTGCCAGCAGCTTACAAACAGGGGCCTTCACTGAAGCTTTCTTT. The encoded protein is CASSLQTGAFTEAFF.

This clonotype was seen more than once but under ten times. The J gene is TRBJ1-1, the V gene TRBV21-1; the D call TRBD1 from the table was never checked on the DNA. TRBV21-1 is classified as a pseudogene. This CDR3 is built from 12 residues. The CDR3 sequence is CASTPGHTEAFF. CDR3 bases: TGTGCCAGCACCCCGGGACACACTGAAGCTTTCTTT.

This clonotype turned up a few times. This chain joins TRBV7-2 and TRBJ2-7; 8 bases match TRBD2. V was clipped by 5 bases and J by 3 bases; unmatched bases: 6. The CDR3 is 14 residues long. Looked up from germline, CDR1 is SGHTA and CDR2 is FQGNSA. This CDR3 reads CASSETSGGYEQYF. CDR3 coding DNA: TGTGCCAGCAGCGAAACTAGCGGCGGCTACGAGCAGTACTTC.

To note about this clonotype: This sequence may be a read error, since a much larger clone differs from it by one base. The rearrangement joins TRBV30 to TRBJ2-5; D gene ambiguous. The germline gives CDR1 GTSNPN, CDR2 SVGIG (reference sequence). The CDR3 covers 13 residues. The CDR3: CAWSGPIQEIQYF. DNA for the CDR3: TGTGCCTGGAGTGGACCAATCCAAGAGATCCAGTACTTC.

This clonotype was picked up many times. The chain is built from TRBV7-2 and TRBJ2-3, with 8 bases matching TRBD2. The CDR3 is 15 amino acids. V was pared by 3 bases and J by 1 base, with 3 bases of the junction left unmatched. The germline V gene encodes CDR1 SGHTA and CDR2 FQGNSA. CDR3 region: CASSLTSARTDTQYF. The CDR3, as DNA: TGTGCCAGCAGCTTGACTAGCGCCCGCACAGATACGCAGTATTTT.

A few counts support this clonotype. V usage is TRBV13 and J usage is TRBJ2-7; 10 nucleotides match TRBD1. Trimming removed 5 bases from V and 2 bases from J; junction bases left unmatched: 6. In germline, CDR1 is PRHDT, CDR2 FYEKMQ (reference sequence). This CDR3 is built from 15 residues. The CDR3 DNA is TGTGCCAGCAGCCCGAAAGGACAGGGGGCCTACGAGCAGTACTTC. This gives the protein CASSPKGQGAYEQYF.

This clonotype was observed a handful of times. The chain recombines TRBV7-2 with TRBJ2-7; tentatively, D is TRBD2 (5 bases). V was shortened by 0 bases and J by 3 bases, with 9 bases between the two germline ends. Germline V gene sequence: CDR1 SGHTA, CDR2 FQGNSA. This CDR3 comprises 14 residues. The DNA of the CDR3 is TGTGCCAGCAGCTTAGCCGTCGGGGTCTACGAGCAGTACTTC. Translating it yields CASSLAVGVYEQYF.

As for this clonotype: A read error is likely, as this CDR3 ends without the conserved phenylalanine or tryptophan. The chain combines TRBV19 with TRBJ2-7; D is possibly TRBD2 (6 bases). Trimming took 5 bases from V and 1 from J, leaving 9 bases between them. CDR1 is LNHDA and CDR2 is SQIVND in the germline V gene (reference sequence). The CDR3 runs to 13 residues. CDR3 sequence reads: CASSPGTSYEQYL. The DNA for the CDR3 is TGTGCCAGTAGTCCCGGGACTTCCTACGAGCAGTACCTC.

The J gene is TRBJ1-1, the V gene TRBV27; a possible D gene is TRBD1 (6 bases). There are 14 residues in the CDR3. Germline V CDR1 and CDR2: MNHEY, SMNVEV (reference sequence). The V and J ends lost 4 bases and 1 base respectively, with 10 bases between them. The CDR3 here is CASSWGAGNTEAFF. Written as DNA, the CDR3 is TGTGCCAGCAGTTGGGGGGCGGGGAACACTGAAGCTTTCTTT.

This clonotype has a count of ten or more. V gene TRBV6-5 combines with J gene TRBJ1-4, with 7 bases that match TRBD1. Germline V CDR1 and CDR2: MNHEY, SVGAGI. The CDR3 length is 15 residues. With V trimmed by 1 base and J by 7 bases, 6 bases remained unmatched. The CDR3 region has the DNA TGTGCCAGCAGTTACTTAGGGGGCGCGGGTGAAAAACTGTTTTTT. Its translation is CASSYLGGAGEKLFF.

Turning to this clonotype: Relative to the germline gene, one junction end is altered; a read error may explain this. CDR3 loop: CVSSSRLAGGRESTDTQYF. The CDR3 DNA reads as TGTGTCAGCAGCTCAAGACTAGCGGGAGGGCGCGAGAGCACAGATACGCAGTATTTT. This chain uses TRBV7-2 with TRBJ2-3, with 14 bases aligning to TRBD2. There are 19 residues in the CDR3. Germline V gene data show CDR1 as SGHTA and CDR2 as FQGNSA.

This sequence joins TRBV27 and TRBJ1-6; 7 nucleotides match TRBD1. CDR3 length equals 15 residues. Germline V lookup: CDR1 MNHEY, CDR2 SMNVEV (reference sequence). V shed 8 bases, J shed 6 bases, and the junction held 10 bases outside the gene matches. CDR3 sequence: CASVPGRGVNSPLHF. In DNA, the CDR3 is TGTGCCAGCGTGCCGGGCAGGGGGGTTAATTCACCCCTCCACTTT.

This clonotype was seen at least ten times. The J gene is TRBJ2-2, the V gene TRBV5-1; D may match TRBD1 or TRBD2 (5 bases each). The CDR3 loop spans 14 amino acids. V lost 4 bases and J 2 bases, leaving 9 bases between the germline ends. CDR1 and CDR2 (germline): SGHRS, YFSETQ. In DNA, the CDR3 is TGCGCCAGCAGCGGGACGGCAAACACCGGGGAGCTGTTTTTT. Translating it yields CASSGTANTGELFF.

This clonotype has more than one count but fewer than ten. The chain employs TRBV6-6 and TRBJ2-5, with a possible D match to TRBD2 (6 bases). Between the trimmed V and J ends, which lost 5 bases and 5 bases, there was a span of 27 bases. This CDR3 has 18 residues. CDR1 MNHNY and CDR2 SVGAGI come from the germline V gene (reference sequence). CDR3 in amino acids: CASSPDGDLGAGLETQYF. The CDR3 DNA follows: TGTGCCAGCAGTCCGGACGGGGATCTCGGTGCGGGACTGGAGACCCAGTACTTC.

This clonotype was recorded at least ten times. This rearrangement joins TRBV20-1 to TRBJ2-7; the D gene is possibly TRBD1 (5 bases). CDR1 is DFQATT and CDR2 is SNEGSKA in the germline V gene (reference sequence). CDR3 length: 11 amino acids. Trimming took off 2 bases at V and 3 bases at J, with 5 bases between the two ends. CDR3 in amino acids: CSARQGYEQYF. The CDR3 nucleotides read TGCAGTGCTAGACAGGGCTACGAGCAGTACTTC.

The V gene is TRBV7-9, the J gene TRBJ2-2, with 11 bases lining up with TRBD2. The V gene's germline CDR1 is SEHNR and CDR2 FQNEAQ (reference sequence). There are 18 residues in the CDR3. V lost 3 bases to trimming and J lost 7 bases; unmatched junction nucleotides: 13. The CDR3 sequence: CASSFAAGLAVQFGELFF. The CDR3 bases are TGTGCCAGCAGCTTCGCAGCGGGACTAGCGGTGCAGTTCGGGGAGCTGTTTTTT.

Comments on this clonotype: A read error may explain this, as a much larger clone is one base away. Given the absence of the conserved phenylalanine or tryptophan at the CDR3 end, a read error is likely. DNA of the CDR3: TGTGCCAGCAGTTTATTGGGACAGGAGTACATTCAGTACATC. Its translation is CASSLLGQEYIQYI. The V call is TRBV28, the J call TRBJ2-4; 8 bases fit TRBD1. Trimming cost V 1 base and J 8 bases; bases outside gene matches: 4. The germline V gene has CDR1 MDHEN and CDR2 SYDVKM. The CDR3 length is 14 residues.

This clonotype was counted between two and nine times. The rearrangement uses TRBV20-1 and TRBJ2-3, with a possible D match to TRBD2 (6 bases). Germline loops: CDR1 DFQATT, CDR2 SNEGSKA (reference sequence). V shed 0 bases and J shed 2 bases, with 21 bases lying between them. The CDR3 contains 18 residues. CDR3 in amino acids: CSARDQSPVAVITDTQYF. For the CDR3, the DNA is TGCAGTGCTAGAGATCAGTCCCCTGTAGCGGTCATCACAGATACGCAGTATTTT.

The table lists this clonotype with a few counts. The CDR3 reads CASSQLLSWDRGNEQYF. The CDR3 DNA reads as TGTGCCAGCAGCCAACTCTTGAGTTGGGACAGGGGGAACGAGCAGTACTTC. The rearrangement joins TRBV4-2 to TRBJ2-7; 11 bases line up with TRBD1. V lost 2 bases to trimming and J lost 5 bases; unmatched junction nucleotides: 11. This CDR3 has 17 residues. Germline V CDR1 and CDR2: LGHNA, YNFKEQ.

This clonotype was seen ten or more times. V is TRBV16 and J is TRBJ2-7; D is perhaps TRBD1 (6 bases). This CDR3 is built from 13 residues. V was trimmed by 4 bases and J by 2 bases, leaving 9 bases between them. Per the germline V gene, CDR1 is KGHSY and CDR2 is FQNENV. This CDR3 reads CASSPRGTYEQYF. The CDR3 DNA reads as TGTGCCAGCAGCCCCAGGGGCACCTACGAGCAGTACTTC.

This clonotype has just a few counts. This rearrangement joins TRBV10-3 to TRBJ2-7; TRBD2 agrees at 8 bases. This CDR3 contains 16 residues. In germline, CDR1 is ENHRY, CDR2 SYGVKD. V was clipped by 0 bases and J by 1 base; unmatched bases: 5. CDR3 amino acids: CAISESGGDISYEQYF. The CDR3 DNA reads TGTGCCATCAGTGAGTCCGGGGGGGACATATCCTACGAGCAGTACTTC.

This clonotype was seen a handful of times. The chain combines TRBV19 with TRBJ2-3; possible D gene TRBD2, 5 bases. Per the germline V gene, CDR1 is LNHDA and CDR2 is SQIVND (reference sequence). V lost 1 base to trimming and J lost 2 bases, with 13 bases between them. This CDR3 is built from 16 residues. The CDR3 is CASSIVGGLSTDTQYF. The CDR3 coding sequence is TGTGCCAGTAGTATAGTGGGCGGGTTATCCACAGATACGCAGTATTTT.